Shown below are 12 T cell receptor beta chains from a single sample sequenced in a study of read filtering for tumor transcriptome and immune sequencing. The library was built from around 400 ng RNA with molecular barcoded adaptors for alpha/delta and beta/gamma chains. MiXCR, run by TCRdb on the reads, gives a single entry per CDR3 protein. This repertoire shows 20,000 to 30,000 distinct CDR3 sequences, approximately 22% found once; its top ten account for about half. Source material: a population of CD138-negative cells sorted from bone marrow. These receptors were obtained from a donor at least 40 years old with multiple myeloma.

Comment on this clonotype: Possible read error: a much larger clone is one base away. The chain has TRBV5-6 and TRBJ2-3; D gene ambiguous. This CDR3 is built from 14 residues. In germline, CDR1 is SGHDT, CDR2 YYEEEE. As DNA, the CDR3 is TGTGCCAGCAGCTTTCAGGAATACACAGATACGCCGTATTTT. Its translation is CASSFQEYTDTPYF.

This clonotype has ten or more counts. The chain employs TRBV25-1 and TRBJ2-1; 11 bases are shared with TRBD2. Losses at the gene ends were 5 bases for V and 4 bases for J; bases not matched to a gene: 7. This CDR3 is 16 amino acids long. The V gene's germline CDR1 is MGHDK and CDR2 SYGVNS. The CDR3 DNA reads TGTGCCAGCAGTCGAACGGGACTAGCGGTTTACAATGAGCAGTTCTTC. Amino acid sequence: CASSRTGLAVYNEQFF.

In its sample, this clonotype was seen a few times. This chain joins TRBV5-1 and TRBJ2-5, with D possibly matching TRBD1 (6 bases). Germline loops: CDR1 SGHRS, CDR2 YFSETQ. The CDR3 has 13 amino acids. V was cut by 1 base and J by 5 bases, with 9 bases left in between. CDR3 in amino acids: CASSLTGYETQYF. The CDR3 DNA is TGCGCCAGCAGCTTGACAGGGTATGAGACCCAGTACTTC.

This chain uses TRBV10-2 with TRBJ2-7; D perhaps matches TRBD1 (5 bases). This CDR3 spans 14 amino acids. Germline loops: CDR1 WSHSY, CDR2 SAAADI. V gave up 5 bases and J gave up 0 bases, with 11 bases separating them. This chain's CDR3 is CASSWTDNSYEQYF. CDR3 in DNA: TGCGCCAGCAGTTGGACGGACAACTCCTACGAGCAGTACTTC.

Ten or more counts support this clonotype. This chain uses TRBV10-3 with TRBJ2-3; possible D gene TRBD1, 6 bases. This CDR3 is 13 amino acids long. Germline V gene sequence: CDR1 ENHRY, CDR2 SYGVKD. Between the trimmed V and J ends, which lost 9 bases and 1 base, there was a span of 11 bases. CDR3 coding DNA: TGTGCCATGGCAGGGGTGGGCACAGATACGCAGTATTTT. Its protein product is CAMAGVGTDTQYF.

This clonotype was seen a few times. As DNA, the CDR3 is TGTGCCAGCAGGGAAGTGCACTCTAACACTGAAGCTTTCTTT. Translation: CASREVHSNTEAFF. The V gene is TRBV6-6, the J gene TRBJ1-1; D is ambiguous. V was pared by 6 bases and J by 2 bases, with 13 bases between. Germline lookup yields CDR1 MNHNY and CDR2 SVGAGI (reference sequence). The CDR3 runs to 14 residues.

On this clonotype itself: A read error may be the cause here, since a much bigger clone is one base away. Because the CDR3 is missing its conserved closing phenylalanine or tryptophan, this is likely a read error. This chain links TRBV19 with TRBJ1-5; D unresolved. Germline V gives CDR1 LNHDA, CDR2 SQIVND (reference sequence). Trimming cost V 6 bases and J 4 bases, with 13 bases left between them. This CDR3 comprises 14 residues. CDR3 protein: CASSSGPFNQPQHL. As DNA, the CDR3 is TGTGCCAGTAGCTCAGGACCTTTTAATCAGCCCCAGCATCTT.

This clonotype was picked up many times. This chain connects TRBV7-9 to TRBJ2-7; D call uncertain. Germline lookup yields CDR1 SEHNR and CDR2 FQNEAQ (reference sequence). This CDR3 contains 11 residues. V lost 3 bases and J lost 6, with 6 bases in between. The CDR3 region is CASSLSTEQYF. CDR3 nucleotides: TGTGCCAGCAGCTTGAGTACCGAGCAGTACTTC.

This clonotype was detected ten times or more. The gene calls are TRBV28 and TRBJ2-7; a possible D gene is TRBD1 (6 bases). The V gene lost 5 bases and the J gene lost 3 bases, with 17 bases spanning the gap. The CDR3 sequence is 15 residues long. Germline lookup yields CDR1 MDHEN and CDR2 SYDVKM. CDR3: CASSPSGTQNYEQYF. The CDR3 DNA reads TGTGCCAGCAGTCCATCCGGGACACAGAACTACGAGCAGTACTTC.

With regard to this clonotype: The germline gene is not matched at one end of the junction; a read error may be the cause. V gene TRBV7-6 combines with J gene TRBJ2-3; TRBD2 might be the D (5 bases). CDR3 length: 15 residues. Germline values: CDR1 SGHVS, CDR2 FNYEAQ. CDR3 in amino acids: CSSSLASGIGDTQYF. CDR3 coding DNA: TGTTCCAGCAGCTTAGCTTCCGGGATCGGGGATACGCAGTATTTT.

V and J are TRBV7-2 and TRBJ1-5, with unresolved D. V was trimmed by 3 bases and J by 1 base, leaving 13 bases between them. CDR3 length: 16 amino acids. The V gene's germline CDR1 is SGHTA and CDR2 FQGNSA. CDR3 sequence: CASSLGYLGSNQPQHF. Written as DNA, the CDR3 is TGTGCCAGCAGCTTGGGGTATTTAGGGAGCAATCAGCCCCAGCATTTT.

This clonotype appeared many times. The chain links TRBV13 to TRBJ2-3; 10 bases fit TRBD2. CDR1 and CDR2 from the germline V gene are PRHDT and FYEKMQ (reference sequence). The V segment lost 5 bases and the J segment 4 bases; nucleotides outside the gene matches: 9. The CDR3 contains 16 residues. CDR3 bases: TGTGCCAGCAGCCAAGAGGGACTAGCGTACCCAGATACGCAGTATTTT. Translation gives CASSQEGLAYPDTQYF.